This T cell receptor beta chain appears in the sequencing data of a study of OX40 agonist ivuxolimab in advanced cancers. The overall study: Partial responses occurred in Three dose-escalation patients, one with hepatocellular carcinoma and two with cutaneous melanoma. Findings and caveats of the study: Among the least clonally expanded were partial responders at 0.1-3.0 mg/kg.

This CDR3 is built from 18 residues. Per the germline V gene, CDR1 is MNHEY and CDR2 is SMNVEV (reference sequence). The V and J ends lost 3 bases and 3 bases respectively, with 22 bases between them. Remarks on this clone: The antigen is undetermined.

Sequencing was performed with immunoSEQ multiplex PCR; in TCRdb, only in-frame clones are kept and a portion is missing. The sample records roughly 100,000 clones, about 92% being singletons. Peripheral blood came from all dose cohorts at three timepoints. J is TRBJ2-3 and V is TRBV27; tentatively, D is TRBD2 (5 bases). This sample comprised CD4+ or CD8+ T cells sorted from blood, obtained in a trial of the OX40 agonist ivuxolimab. The sequence came from an adult with an advanced solid tumor such as melanoma, head and neck, liver or kidney cancer. CDR3 amino acids: CASSLRRELAPMTDTQYF. DNA of the CDR3: TGTGCCAGCAGTTTGCGACGGGAACTGGCCCCCATGACAGATACGCAGTATTTT.